Many counts were recorded for the clone carrying this TCR beta chain. This entry belongs to a study of T-cell reconstitution after alpha-beta-depleted transplantation in children. Library preparation (for TCRbeta) was performed with unique molecular identifiers. TCRdb passed the PCR reads through MiXCR, listing each CDR3 protein once. The profile shows some 240,000 distinct CDR3 sequences, 9.7% of them singletons. This CDR3 contains 13 residues. Between the trimmed V and J ends, which lost 1 base and 5 bases, there was a span of 6 bases. From germline, CDR1 is SGHTA and CDR2 FQGNSA. The sequence came from a human donor who donated a stem cell graft to a child with SCID. This chain connects TRBV7-2 to TRBJ2-1; D remains unclear. Here the sequenced sample was PBMCs from the stem cell graft donor, taken from the stem cell graft. The CDR3 region has the DNA TGTGCCAGCAGCTTAGGGCATGACAATGAGCAGTTCTTC. It codes for CASSLGHDNEQFF.